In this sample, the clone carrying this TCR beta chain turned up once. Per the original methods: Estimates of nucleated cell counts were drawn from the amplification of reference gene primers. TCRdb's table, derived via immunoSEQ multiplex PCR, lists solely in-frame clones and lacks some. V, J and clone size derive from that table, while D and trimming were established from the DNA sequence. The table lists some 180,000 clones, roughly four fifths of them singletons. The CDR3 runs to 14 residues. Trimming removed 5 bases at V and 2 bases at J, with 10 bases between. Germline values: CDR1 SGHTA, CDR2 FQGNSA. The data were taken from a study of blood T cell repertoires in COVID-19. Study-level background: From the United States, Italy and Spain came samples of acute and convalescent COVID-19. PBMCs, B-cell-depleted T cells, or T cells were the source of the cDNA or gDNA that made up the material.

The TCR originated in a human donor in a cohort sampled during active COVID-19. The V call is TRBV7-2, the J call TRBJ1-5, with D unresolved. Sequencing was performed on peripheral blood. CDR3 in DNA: TGTGCCAGCAGCCCCCGTGCGGGCAATCAGCCCCAGCATTTT. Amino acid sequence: CASSPRAGNQPQHF.